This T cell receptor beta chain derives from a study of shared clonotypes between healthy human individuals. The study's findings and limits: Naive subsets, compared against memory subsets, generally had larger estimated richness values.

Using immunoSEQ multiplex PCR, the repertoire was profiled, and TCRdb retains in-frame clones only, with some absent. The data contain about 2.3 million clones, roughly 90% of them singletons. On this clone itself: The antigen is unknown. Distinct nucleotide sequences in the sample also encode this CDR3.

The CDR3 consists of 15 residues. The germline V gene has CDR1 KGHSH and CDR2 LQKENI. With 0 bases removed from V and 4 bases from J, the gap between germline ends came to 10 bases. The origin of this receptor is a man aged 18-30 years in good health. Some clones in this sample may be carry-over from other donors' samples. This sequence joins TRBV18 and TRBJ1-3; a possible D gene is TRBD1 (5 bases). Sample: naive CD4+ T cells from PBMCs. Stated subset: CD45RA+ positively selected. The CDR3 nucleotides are TGTGCCAGCTCACCACCGGGTCAGGGAGGAAACACCATATATTTT. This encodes CASSPPGQGGNTIYF.